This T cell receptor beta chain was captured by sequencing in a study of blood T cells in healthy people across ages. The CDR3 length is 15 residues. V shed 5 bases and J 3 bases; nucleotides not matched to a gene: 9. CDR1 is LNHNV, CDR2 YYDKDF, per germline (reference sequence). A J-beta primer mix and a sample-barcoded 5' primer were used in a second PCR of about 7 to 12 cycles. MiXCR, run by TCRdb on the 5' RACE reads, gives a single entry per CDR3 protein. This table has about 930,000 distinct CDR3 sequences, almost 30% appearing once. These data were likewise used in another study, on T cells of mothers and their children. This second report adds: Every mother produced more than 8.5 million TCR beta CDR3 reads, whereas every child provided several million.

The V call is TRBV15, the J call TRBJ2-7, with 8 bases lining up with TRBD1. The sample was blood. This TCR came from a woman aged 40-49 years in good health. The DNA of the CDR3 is TGTGCCACCAGCCCCGACAGGGGAACAAACTACGAGCAGTACTTC. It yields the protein CATSPDRGTNYEQYF.